These 27 T cell receptor beta chains share one sample of origin, sequenced in a study of T-cell memory formation after mild COVID-19. MiXCR was run by TCRdb on the 5' RACE reads, yielding one entry per CDR3 protein. The sample shows 50,000 or so distinct CDR3 sequences, around 9.7% of them seen only once. Sequenced material: PBMCs or a T cell subset sorted from them (not recorded which). The receptor set was obtained from an adult woman who had mild COVID-19 (a few samples of this study predate the infection). Cell type and time point are not known.

The genes are TRBV5-1 and TRBJ1-2, with a tentative D call TRBD1 (6 bases). This CDR3 is built from 16 residues. V dropped 5 bases and J dropped 2 bases, with 19 bases sitting between them. Germline lookup yields CDR1 SGHRS and CDR2 YFSETQ. The CDR3 bases are TGCGCCAGCAGTCTTCAGGGGTCCGGTTCGAACTATGGCTACACCTTC. It yields the protein CASSLQGSGSNYGYTF.

The chain is built from TRBV7-6 and TRBJ2-5; 11 nucleotides line up with TRBD2. The CDR3 is 16 residues long. Germline CDR1 SGHVS, CDR2 FNYEAQ. V dropped 4 bases and J dropped 4; count of bases not matched to a gene: 8. CDR3 amino acids: CASSWGLAVRRETQYF. The CDR3 region has the DNA TGTGCCAGCAGCTGGGGACTAGCGGTTAGAAGAGAGACCCAGTACTTC.

The CDR3 nucleotides read TGTGCCAGCAGTTACTCGGTTTTTCTGGTCCGCAACGGGGAGCTGTTTTTT. It encodes CASSYSVFLVRNGELFF. The chain links TRBV6-2 or TRBV6-3 to TRBJ2-2; the D is unclear. Trimming left V 0 bases short and J 7 bases short, with 18 bases between. This CDR3 has 17 amino acids. Germline V lookup: CDR1 MNHEY, CDR2 SVGEGT.

The chain links TRBV7-7 to TRBJ2-1; D possibly corresponds to TRBD1 (6 bases). CDR3 length equals 15 residues. Germline CDR1 and CDR2: SSHAT and FNYEAQ (reference sequence). Trimming removed 1 base at V and 8 bases at J, with 15 bases between. CDR3 residues: CASSLGRGLVDEQFF. The CDR3 DNA reads as TGTGCCAGCAGCTTAGGCAGGGGTTTGGTCGATGAGCAGTTCTTC.

This clonotype was recorded many times. V gene TRBV27 combines with J gene TRBJ2-7; D gene uncertain. Deletions cut 8 bases from V and 0 bases from J, with 11 bases between. CDR1 and CDR2 (germline): MNHEY, SMNVEV (reference sequence). This CDR3 comprises 13 residues. This chain's CDR3 is CASSRRDSYEQYF. The CDR3 DNA sequence: TGTGCCAGCTCCCGGAGAGACTCCTACGAGCAGTACTTC.

This clonotype was seen a handful of times. The gene calls are TRBV20-1 and TRBJ2-7, with 7 bases matching TRBD1. The CDR3 loop spans 14 amino acids. Germline CDR1 reads DFQATT; CDR2 reads SNEGSKA (reference sequence). The ends lost 5 bases at V and 3 bases at J; junction bases unmatched: 10. DNA of the CDR3: TGCAGTGCTTCTCCCGGGACAGATAACTACGAGCAGTACTTC. Translation: CSASPGTDNYEQYF.

This clonotype was seen a handful of times. This chain uses TRBV7-9 with TRBJ1-2, with D unclear. Trimming took 3 bases from V and 2 from J, leaving 10 bases between them. In germline, CDR1 is SEHNR, CDR2 FQNEAQ (reference sequence). CDR3 length: 14 amino acids. The CDR3 region is CASSFGLENYGYTF. The CDR3 DNA follows: TGTGCCAGCAGCTTCGGATTAGAAAACTATGGCTACACCTTC.

This clonotype came up many times. J is TRBJ2-3 and V is TRBV20-1; 9 bases are a match to TRBD1. V lost 6 bases and J lost 1; bases outside the gene matches: 8. The germline V gene has CDR1 DFQATT and CDR2 SNEGSKA (reference sequence). The CDR3 length is 15 residues. This CDR3 reads CSAATGGWGTDTQYF. CDR3 in DNA: TGCAGTGCAGCCACAGGGGGCTGGGGCACAGATACGCAGTATTTT.

The chain is built from TRBV2 and TRBJ2-2, with no clear D. Germline CDR1 reads SNHLY; CDR2 reads FYNNEI. The CDR3 totals 12 residues. Trimming left V 4 bases short and J 3 bases short, with 3 bases between. CDR3 in amino acids: CASSADTGELFF. The CDR3 bases are TGTGCCAGCAGTGCCGACACCGGGGAGCTGTTTTTT.

This chain connects TRBV18 to TRBJ1-6; D remains unclear. Germline CDR1 is KGHSH and CDR2 is LQKENI. The length of the CDR3 is 16 residues. Deletions cut 4 bases from V and 10 bases from J, with 20 bases between. The CDR3 region is CASSLELGFGGSPLHF. CDR3 nucleotide sequence: TGTGCCAGCTCACTTGAGCTGGGCTTCGGCGGCTCACCCCTCCACTTT.

This clonotype was observed at least ten times. The CDR3 DNA reads as TGTGCCATCAGTGAGTCGATAACCGGGAGTAATGAGCAGTTCTTC. Encoded protein: CAISESITGSNEQFF. The V gene is TRBV10-3, the J gene TRBJ2-1; the D gene is possibly TRBD2 (6 bases). The germline gives CDR1 ENHRY, CDR2 SYGVKD. The V end lost 0 bases, the J end lost 7 bases, and 13 bases lay between the germline ends. The CDR3 has 15 amino acids.

J is TRBJ2-7 and V is TRBV11-3; D possibly corresponds to TRBD1 (5 bases). The CDR3 spans 17 residues. Trimming removed 3 bases from V and 6 bases from J, with 24 bases in between. Germline loops: CDR1 SGHNT, CDR2 YENEEA. The CDR3 sequence: CASSLQGLRPEGFEQYF. CDR3 DNA: TGTGCCAGCAGCTTGCAGGGTTTGCGCCCTGAAGGCTTCGAGCAGTACTTC.

This clonotype appeared a few times. The V call is TRBV9, the J call TRBJ1-2, with D possibly matching TRBD1 (6 bases). The V gene's germline CDR1 is SGDLS and CDR2 YYNGEE. The CDR3 is 13 amino acids. V was trimmed by 2 bases and J by 8 bases, leaving 13 bases between them. The chain's CDR3 is CASSVSTGEGYTF. Here the CDR3 DNA reads TGTGCCAGCAGCGTCTCGACAGGAGAGGGCTACACCTTC.

This sequence joins TRBV2 and TRBJ2-3; 8 bases map to TRBD2. Germline CDR1 reads SNHLY; CDR2 reads FYNNEI. This CDR3 has 17 amino acids. Losses at the gene ends were 1 base for V and 0 bases for J; bases not matched to a gene: 6. The CDR3 nucleotides are TGTGCCAGCAGTGAAGTAGTAGCGGGGCCTAGCACAGATACGCAGTATTTT. Translation gives CASSEVVAGPSTDTQYF.

This clonotype came up a few times. This chain links TRBV20-1 with TRBJ2-7; no reliable D call. Germline assignment: CDR1 DFQATT and CDR2 SNEGSKA (reference sequence). This CDR3 has 12 amino acids. V was shortened by 2 bases and J by 5 bases, with 10 bases between the two germline ends. The CDR3 bases are TGCAGTGCTAGATCAGCTCTGAACGAGCAGTACTTC. This translates into CSARSALNEQYF.

This clonotype has ten or more counts. This chain links TRBV7-3 with TRBJ2-3; no clear D gene. Per germline, CDR1 SGHTA and CDR2 FQGTGA. The CDR3 is 14 residues long. V was trimmed by 4 bases and J by 4 bases, leaving 12 bases between them. CDR3 coding DNA: TGTGCCAGCAGCTCACGACACGGCGCAGATACGCAGTATTTT. This encodes CASSSRHGADTQYF.

The chain carries TRBV6-2 or TRBV6-3 and TRBJ2-7, with D possibly matching TRBD2 (5 bases). Germline V lookup: CDR1 MNHEY, CDR2 SVGEGT. Trimming left V 6 bases short and J 3 bases short, with 18 bases between. The CDR3 is 15 amino acids. The chain's CDR3 is CASSPWRVTFYEQYF. The CDR3 nucleotides read TGTGCCAGCAGCCCGTGGCGGGTGACCTTCTACGAGCAGTACTTC.

V and J are TRBV7-9 and TRBJ2-2; TRBD2 matches 7 bases. The V gene's germline CDR1 is SEHNR and CDR2 FQNEAQ (reference sequence). The V gene end was trimmed by 5 bases and the J gene end by 4 bases; junction bases not matched to a gene: 13. The CDR3 has 17 amino acids. Here the CDR3 DNA reads TGTGCCAGCAGCCCCAGAAGAGCGGGATGGAGCACCGGGGAGCTGTTTTTT. Translating gives CASSPRRAGWSTGELFF.

The chain combines TRBV20-1 with TRBJ1-5; D may be TRBD1 (5 bases). Trimming left V 1 base short and J 2 bases short, with 6 bases between. The CDR3 is 13 residues long. Germline V gene lookup returns CDR1 DFQATT and CDR2 SNEGSKA (reference sequence). The CDR3 bases are TGCAGTGCTAGAGGAGGGGGCAATCAGCCCCAGCATTTT. This gives the protein CSARGGGNQPQHF.

This chain joins TRBV2 and TRBJ1-5; weak D call: TRBD1 (5 bases). There are 16 residues in the CDR3. From germline, CDR1 is SNHLY and CDR2 FYNNEI. The V end was cut by 10 bases, the J end by 2 bases, with 21 bases between. The CDR3 DNA follows: TGTGCCACCCGGCAGTGGGGAAAAGGGGGCAATCAGCCCCAGCATTTT. Protein: CATRQWGKGGNQPQHF. The full variable domain, completed using reference TRBV2 and TRBJ1-5, is EPEVTQTPSHQVTQMGQEVILRCVPISNHLYFYWYRQILGQKVEFLVSFYNNEISEKSEIFDDQFSVERPDGSNFTLKIRSTKLEDSAMYFCATRQWGKGGNQPQHFGDGTRLSIL.

This clonotype appeared many times. The V and J genes are TRBV4-1 and TRBJ2-5, with TRBD2 as a possible D gene (6 bases). CDR1 and CDR2 from the germline V gene are MGHRA and YSYEKL. V gave up 1 base and J gave up 4 bases, with 13 bases separating them. The CDR3 is 15 residues long. Here the CDR3 reads CASSQGDGGRETQYF. DNA of the CDR3: TGCGCCAGCAGCCAAGGGGATGGAGGGAGAGAGACCCAGTACTTC.

Ten or more counts support this clonotype. The chain employs TRBV6-2 or TRBV6-3 and TRBJ2-3; 8 bases align to TRBD2. Germline CDR1 MNHEY, CDR2 SVGEGT. V lost 7 bases and J lost 6; bases outside the gene matches: 9. This CDR3 is built from 14 residues. CDR3 in amino acids: CASTAGDPTDTQYF. CDR3 bases: TGTGCCAGCACAGCGGGAGACCCCACGGATACGCAGTATTTT.

This clonotype has a count of ten or more. This chain links TRBV18 with TRBJ2-5; D call uncertain. The CDR3 loop spans 14 amino acids. In germline, CDR1 is KGHSH, CDR2 LQKENI. V was trimmed by 2 bases and J by 1 base, leaving 8 bases between them. The CDR3 bases are TGTGCCAGCTCACCAGGCCCCAGCCAAGAGACCCAGTACTTC. Translating gives CASSPGPSQETQYF.

V gene TRBV30 combines with J gene TRBJ2-1; the D gene is possibly TRBD2 (5 bases). From germline, CDR1 is GTSNPN and CDR2 SVGIG (reference sequence). The CDR3 spans 13 residues. Trimming stripped 2 bases from V and 9 bases from J, with 14 bases between. The CDR3, as DNA: TGTGCCTGGAGTCCCGTGAGCCGGGGTGAGCAGTTCTTC. Its translation is CAWSPVSRGEQFF. Full variable domain (remainder filled in from reference TRBV30 and TRBJ2-1): SQTIHQWPATLVQPVGSPLSLECTVEGTSNPNLYWYRQAAGRGLQLLFYSVGIGQISSEVPQNLSASRPQDRQFILSSKKLLLSDSGFYLCAWSPVSRGEQFFGPGTRLTVL.

This sequence joins TRBV5-1 and TRBJ2-1, with a tentative D call TRBD2 (6 bases). Trimming took 4 bases from V and 5 from J, leaving 13 bases between them. The length of the CDR3 is 14 residues. The germline gives CDR1 SGHRS, CDR2 YFSETQ. DNA of the CDR3: TGCGCCAGCAGCGTAGCGGTTTTAGACAATGAGCAGTTCTTC. This sequence encodes CASSVAVLDNEQFF.

This clonotype was observed at least ten times. This chain uses TRBV7-8 with TRBJ2-1, with 8 bases matching TRBD1. Germline CDR1 reads SGHVS; CDR2 reads FQNEAQ. The CDR3 sequence is 15 residues long. The ends lost 3 bases at V and 5 bases at J; junction bases unmatched: 6. The DNA for the CDR3 is TGTGCCAGCAGCTTTATCGGACAGGGCAACAATGAGCAGTTCTTC. Its translation: CASSFIGQGNNEQFF.

A few counts support this clonotype. The chain couples TRBV20-1 to TRBJ1-6, with a tentative D call TRBD1 (5 bases). V gave up 6 bases and J gave up 8 bases, with 17 bases separating them. The CDR3 consists of 14 residues. The V gene's germline CDR1 is DFQATT and CDR2 SNEGSKA (reference sequence). As DNA, the CDR3 is TGCAGTGCGCAGGGAGGGGCCGGGGATTCACCCCTCCACTTT. Translated: CSAQGGAGDSPLHF.